The text below deals with one T cell receptor beta chain. Healthy Caucasian individuals from Russia aged about 6 to 95 served as donors. Every sample gave at least 5 micrograms of total RNA when it was extracted. A second roughly 6 to 11 cycle PCR used barcoded and J-beta primers. A single record per CDR3 protein comes from TCRdb applying MiXCR to the 5' RACE reads. The sample shows approximately 1,100,000 distinct CDR3 sequences, 35% to 50% of them seen only once. The CDR3 sequence is 15 residues long. Germline-derived CDR1 and CDR2 are WSHSY and SAAADI. Trimming took off 3 bases at V and 3 bases at J, with 14 bases between the two ends. This sample was included in a study of blood T cells in healthy people across ages.

The receptor was derived from a woman aged 60 to 75 in good health. Sequences were obtained from blood. The V and J genes are TRBV10-2 and TRBJ1-1; D is unresolved. The CDR3 spells CASSELARFYTEAFF. DNA of the CDR3: TGCGCCAGCAGTGAACTAGCACGGTTCTACACTGAAGCTTTCTTT.